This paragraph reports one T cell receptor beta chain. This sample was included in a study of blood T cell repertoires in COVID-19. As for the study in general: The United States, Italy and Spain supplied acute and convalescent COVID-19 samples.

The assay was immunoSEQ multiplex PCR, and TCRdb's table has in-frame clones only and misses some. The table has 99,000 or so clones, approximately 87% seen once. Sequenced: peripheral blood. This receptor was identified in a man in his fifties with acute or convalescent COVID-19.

CDR3 amino acids: CATSRGQGTGELFF. The CDR3 coding sequence is TGTGCCACCAGCCGCGGACAGGGGACCGGGGAGCTGTTTTTT. This chain joins TRBV15 and TRBJ2-2; 9 nucleotides agree with TRBD1. Germline values: CDR1 LNHNV, CDR2 YYDKDF (reference sequence). Trimming removed 5 bases from V and 5 bases from J; junction bases left unmatched: 3. The CDR3 runs to 14 residues.